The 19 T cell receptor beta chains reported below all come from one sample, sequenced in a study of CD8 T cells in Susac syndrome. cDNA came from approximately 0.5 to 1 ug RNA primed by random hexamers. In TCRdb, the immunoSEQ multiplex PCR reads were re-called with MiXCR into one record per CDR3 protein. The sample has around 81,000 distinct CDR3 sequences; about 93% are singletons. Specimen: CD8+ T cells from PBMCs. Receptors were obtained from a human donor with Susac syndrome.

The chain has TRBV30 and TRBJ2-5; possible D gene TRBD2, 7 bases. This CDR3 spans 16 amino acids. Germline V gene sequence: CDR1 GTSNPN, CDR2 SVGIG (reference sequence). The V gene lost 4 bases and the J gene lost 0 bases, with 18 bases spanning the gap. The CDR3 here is CAWNMMGRGYQETQYF. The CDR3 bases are TGTGCCTGGAATATGATGGGGAGGGGGTACCAAGAGACCCAGTACTTC.

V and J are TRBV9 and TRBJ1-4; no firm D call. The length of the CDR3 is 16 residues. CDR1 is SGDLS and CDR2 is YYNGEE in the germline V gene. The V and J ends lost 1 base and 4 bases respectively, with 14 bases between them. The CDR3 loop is CASSVNPDRDNEKLFF. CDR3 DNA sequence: TGTGCCAGCAGCGTAAATCCAGACCGGGATAATGAAAAACTGTTTTTT.

The CDR3 is CASSSPASGRDTDTQYF. CDR3 nucleotide sequence: TGTGCCAGCAGTTCACCGGCTAGCGGGAGGGACACAGATACGCAGTATTTT. The chain combines TRBV28 with TRBJ2-3, with 12 bases identical to TRBD2. Germline assignment: CDR1 MDHEN and CDR2 SYDVKM. V trimming: 4 bases; J trimming: 2 bases; junction bases outside the gene matches: 7. This CDR3 region has 17 residues.

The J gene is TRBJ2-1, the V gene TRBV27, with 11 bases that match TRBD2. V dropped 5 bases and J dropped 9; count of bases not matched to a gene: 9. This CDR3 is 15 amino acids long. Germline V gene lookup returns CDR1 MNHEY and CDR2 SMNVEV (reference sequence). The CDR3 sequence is CASSLRLAGTFEQFF. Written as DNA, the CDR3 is TGTGCCAGCAGTCTGCGACTAGCGGGAACTTTTGAGCAGTTCTTC.

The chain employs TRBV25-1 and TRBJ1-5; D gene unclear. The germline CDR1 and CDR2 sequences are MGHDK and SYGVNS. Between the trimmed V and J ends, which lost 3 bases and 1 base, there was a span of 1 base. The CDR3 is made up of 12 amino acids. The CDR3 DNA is TGTGCCAGCAGTGAGAGCAATCAGCCCCAGCATTTT. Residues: CASSESNQPQHF.

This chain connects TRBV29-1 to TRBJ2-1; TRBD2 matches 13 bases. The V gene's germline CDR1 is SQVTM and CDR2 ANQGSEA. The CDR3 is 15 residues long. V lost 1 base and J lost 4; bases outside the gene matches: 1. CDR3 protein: CSVEGTSGSYNEQFF. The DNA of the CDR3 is TGCAGCGTTGAAGGGACTAGCGGGAGTTACAATGAGCAGTTCTTC.

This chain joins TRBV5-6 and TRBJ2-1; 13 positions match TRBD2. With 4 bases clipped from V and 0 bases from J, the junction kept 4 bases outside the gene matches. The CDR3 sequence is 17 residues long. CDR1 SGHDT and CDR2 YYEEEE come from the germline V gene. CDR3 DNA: TGTGCCAGCAGCGGGGGACTAGCGGGGTACTCCTACAATGAGCAGTTCTTC. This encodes CASSGGLAGYSYNEQFF.

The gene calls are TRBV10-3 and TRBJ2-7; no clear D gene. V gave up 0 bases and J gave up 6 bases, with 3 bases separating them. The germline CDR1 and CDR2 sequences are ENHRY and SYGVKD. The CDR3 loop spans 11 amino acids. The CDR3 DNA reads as TGTGCCATCAGTGAGTCGCTCGAGCAGTACTTC. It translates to CAISESLEQYF.

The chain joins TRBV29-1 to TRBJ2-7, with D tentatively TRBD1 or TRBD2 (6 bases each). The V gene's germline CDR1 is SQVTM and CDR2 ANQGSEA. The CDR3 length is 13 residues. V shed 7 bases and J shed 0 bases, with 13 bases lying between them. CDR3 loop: CSASPGASYEQYF. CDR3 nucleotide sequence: TGCAGCGCATCCCCGGGGGCCTCCTACGAGCAGTACTTC.

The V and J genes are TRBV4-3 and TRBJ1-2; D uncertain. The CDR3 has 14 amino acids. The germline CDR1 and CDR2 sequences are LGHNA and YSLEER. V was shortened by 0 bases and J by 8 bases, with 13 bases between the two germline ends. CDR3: CASSQEAIAWGYTF. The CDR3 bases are TGCGCCAGCAGCCAAGAGGCCATCGCCTGGGGCTACACCTTC.

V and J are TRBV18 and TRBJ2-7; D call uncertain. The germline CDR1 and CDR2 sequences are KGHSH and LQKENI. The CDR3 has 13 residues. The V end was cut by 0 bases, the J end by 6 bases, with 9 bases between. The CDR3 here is CASSPPGGTEQYF. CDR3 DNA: TGTGCCAGCTCACCACCCGGCGGCACCGAGCAGTACTTC.

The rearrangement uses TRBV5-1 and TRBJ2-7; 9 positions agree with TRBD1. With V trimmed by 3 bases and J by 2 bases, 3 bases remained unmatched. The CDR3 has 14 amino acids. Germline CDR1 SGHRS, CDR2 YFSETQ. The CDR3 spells CASSWGQGTYEQYF. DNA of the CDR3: TGCGCCAGCAGCTGGGGACAGGGAACCTACGAGCAGTACTTC.

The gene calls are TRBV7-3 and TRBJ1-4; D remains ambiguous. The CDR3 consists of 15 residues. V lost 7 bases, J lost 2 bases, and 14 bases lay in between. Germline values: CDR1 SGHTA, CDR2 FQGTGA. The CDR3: CASTLRVLTNEKLFF. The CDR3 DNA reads TGTGCCAGCACCCTAAGGGTTTTGACTAATGAAAAACTGTTTTTT.

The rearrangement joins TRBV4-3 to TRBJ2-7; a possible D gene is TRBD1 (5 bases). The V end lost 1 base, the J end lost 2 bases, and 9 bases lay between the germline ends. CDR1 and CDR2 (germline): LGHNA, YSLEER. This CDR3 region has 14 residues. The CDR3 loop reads CASSQVETAYEQYF. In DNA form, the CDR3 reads TGCGCCAGCAGCCAAGTAGAGACAGCCTACGAGCAGTACTTC.

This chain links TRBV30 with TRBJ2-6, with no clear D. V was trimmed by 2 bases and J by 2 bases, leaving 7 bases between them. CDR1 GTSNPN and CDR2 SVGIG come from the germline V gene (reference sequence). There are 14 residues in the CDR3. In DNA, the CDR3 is TGTGCCTGGAGTTCCGCGACTGGGGCCAACGTCCTGACTTTC. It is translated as CAWSSATGANVLTF. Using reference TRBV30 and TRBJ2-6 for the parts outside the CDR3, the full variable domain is SQTIHQWPATLVQPVGSPLSLECTVEGTSNPNLYWYRQAAGRGLQLLFYSVGIGQISSEVPQNLSASRPQDRQFILSSKKLLLSDSGFYLCAWSSATGANVLTFGAGSRLTVL.

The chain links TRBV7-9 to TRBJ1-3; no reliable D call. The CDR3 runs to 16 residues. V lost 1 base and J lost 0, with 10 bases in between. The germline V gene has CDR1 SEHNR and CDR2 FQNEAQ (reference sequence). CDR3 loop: CASSLGLLSSGNTIYF. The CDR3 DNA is TGTGCCAGCAGCTTAGGCCTCTTGAGCTCTGGAAACACCATATATTTT.

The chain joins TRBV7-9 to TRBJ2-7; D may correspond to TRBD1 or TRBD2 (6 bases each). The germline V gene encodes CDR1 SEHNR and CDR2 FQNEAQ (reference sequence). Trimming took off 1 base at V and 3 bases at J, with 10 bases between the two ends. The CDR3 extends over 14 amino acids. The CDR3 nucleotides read TGTGCCAGCAGCTTAGTCGGGGGCAACTACGAGCAGTACTTC. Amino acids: CASSLVGGNYEQYF.

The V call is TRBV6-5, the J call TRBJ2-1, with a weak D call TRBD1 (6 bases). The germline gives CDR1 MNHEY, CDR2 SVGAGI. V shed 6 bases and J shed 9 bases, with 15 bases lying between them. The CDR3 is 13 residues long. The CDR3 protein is CASREAGAGEQFF. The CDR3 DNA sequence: TGTGCCAGCAGAGAGGCAGGGGCGGGTGAGCAGTTCTTC.

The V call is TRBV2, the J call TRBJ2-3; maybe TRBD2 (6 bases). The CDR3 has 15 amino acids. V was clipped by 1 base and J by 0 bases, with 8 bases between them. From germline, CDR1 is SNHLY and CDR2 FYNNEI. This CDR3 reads CASSEGRGSTDTQYF. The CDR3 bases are TGTGCCAGCAGTGAAGGCCGGGGGAGCACAGATACGCAGTATTTT.